This T cell receptor beta chain was profiled in a study of T cells after yellow fever vaccination (dated by TCRdb to the late 2010s). Looking at the study overall: Libraries from fractions with low cell numbers were prepared with the SMART-Seq v4 Ultra Low Input RNA kit. Bulk TCR alpha and beta repertoires were sequenced longitudinally to track T-cell clones before and after primary and booster YFV17D yellow fever vaccination. Two healthy male donors, one aged 18 to 30 and one aged 30 to 40 years, were included in the cohort. Blood was drawn at multiple timepoints before and after primary and secondary immunization, with bulk PBMC replicates and cell subsets isolated.

The treatment or condition label, as the study defines it: live attenuated yellow fever vaccine strain. Two biological replicates of bulk PBMCs were collected at each blood-draw timepoint. PBMCs were isolated from peripheral blood using a standard Ficoll-Paque protocol. TriZol was used to extract RNA from bulk PBMCs, CD4 and CD8 fractions, and dextramer-positive and dextramer-negative fractions. This clonotype has more than one count but fewer than ten. What this receptor recognizes is not known. Nothing much larger sits one base from this clone, and base qualities are not available. CDR1 and CDR2 were assigned from the germline V gene as SGDLS and YYNGEE. V is clipped by 2 bases and J by 0 bases, and the sequence between their germline boundaries is 8 bases long. Inclusive of the bounding cysteine and phenylalanine, the CDR3 is 15 residues long. Only the CDR3 DNA stays, 45 bases, in frame from base 1.

Overall results and qualifications from the work: Computational filtering was needed because FACS-sorted repertoires could contain abundant contaminating clonotypes from the bulk population. A small fraction of clonotypes appeared in both the CD4 and CD8 compartments, likely as a result of convergent recombination. Compared with the primary T-cell response, the secondary T-cell response was weaker but faster, peaking on day 5 rather than day 15. The study included only two donors, which limits how far the findings can be generalized. After the booster, most clones that had expanded after primary vaccination were detected again (about 97% of CD4 and around nine tenths of CD8), suggesting broad maintenance of memory.

The sequencer was an Illumina NovaSeq 6000. TCR cDNA was synthesized by 5'RACE template switching, which introduced a universal primer site and unique molecular identifiers. cDNA synthesis was primed from both the TCR alpha and TCR beta constant segments. Library amplification involved two PCR steps, and the second step added sample barcodes and sequencing adapters. Sequencing of libraries was done on Illumina HiSeq 2500 (2x100 bp) or NovaSeq (2x150 bp). Concerning the study's data processing: MIGEC handled demultiplexing of reads and collapsing into UMI consensus sequences, while MiXCR performed V(D)J alignment. Using edgeR on replicate PBMC samples, clonotypes were called vaccine-responding if FDR was below 0.01 and the log2 fold change was above 5 up to day 15. Each bulk clonotype received a CD4 or CD8 identity based on whether the sequenced CD4 or CD8 repertoire contained that clonotype at higher abundance. TCRdb trimmed public reads at Q25 via fastp, called clones via MiXCR and kept in-frame beta chains. Rows with a matching CDR3 protein are joined into one entry that keeps the most common DNA and genes. The V and J calls and clone size are TCRdb's, not the authors'. The sample includes about 430,000 distinct CDR3 sequences, with roughly a sixth observed a single time. 15% to 20% of the sample is in the top ten clones.

The origin of this receptor is a man aged 18 to 30 who received the YFV17D yellow fever vaccine. The receptor chain draws on TRBV9 and TRBJ2-2; the D gene remains uncertain. Specimen: PBMCs, collected before the yellow fever booster vaccination. This receptor carries the CDR3 CASSVDITNTGELFF. DNA sequence: TGTGCCAGCAGCGTCGATATTACGAACACCGGGGAGCTGTTTTTT.